The source of this TCR beta chain is a study of blood T cell repertoires in COVID-19. Study summary: Some COVID-19 samples were acute and others convalescent; all came from the United States, Italy and Spain. T cells, B-cell-depleted T cells, or PBMCs provided the cDNA or gDNA that served as material.

TCRdb's table, derived via immunoSEQ multiplex PCR, lists solely in-frame clones and lacks some. This table holds roughly 160,000 clones, about 87% found once. Looked up from germline, CDR1 is MGHRA and CDR2 is YSYEKL. V lost 3 bases and J 1 base, leaving 6 bases between the germline ends. The CDR3 covers 13 residues. Material: peripheral blood. The receptor was derived from a woman aged 80 or over with COVID-19, enrolled during active disease. The V and J genes are TRBV4-1 and TRBJ2-5; no clear D. CDR3 in amino acids: CASSQLFQETQYF. The DNA of the CDR3 is TGCGCCAGCAGCCAGCTATTCCAAGAGACCCAGTACTTC.